Sequencing of this TCR beta chain was carried out in a study of T cells in localized non-small cell lung cancer (dated by TCRdb to 2018 to 2021). As for the study more broadly: The study analyzed T cell repertoires of 236 early-stage NSCLC patients, comparing tumors and uninvolved tumor-adjacent lungs. The cohort was made up of around 250 treatment-naive NSCLC patients whose localized lung tumors had been resected. Of the NSCLC patients, 120 to 150 were male and 107 were female, and the mean age was about 69 years.

A note on this clone: Its antigen is not yet known. Base-call qualities are not available, and no considerably larger clone is one nucleotide away.

At diagnosis, tumor, uninvolved tumor-adjacent lung and peripheral blood were collected and then preserved as a mix of FFPE and fresh-frozen material. For TCR repertoire profiling, blood samples were analyzed in the form of peripheral blood mononuclear cells. TCR beta CDR3 regions were sequenced from DNA using the immunoSEQ Assay. On the study's bioinformatics: To compute T cell density, TCR beta template counts were normalized to usable DNA, which was estimated by amplifying housekeeping genes. The preseqR package was used to estimate richness by extrapolating to 400,000 templates for PBMC samples and to 120,000 templates for tissue samples. Clonality was defined as one minus Pielou's evenness. Tissue-enriched TCRs were identified through differential abundance testing performed on productive amino-acid clonotypes, with a minimum total count of 5 and an alpha of 0.1. The Jaccard Index and the Morisita Overlap Index were used to measure how much the repertoires overlapped between compartments. GLIPH grouped TCR beta CDR3s together with public tetramer-defined viral CDR3s, and a viral motif had to include at least three viral sequences and also show V-gene enrichment. TCRdb's version of the immuneACCESS table is confined to in-frame rearrangements and falls short of the full clone set. An unresolved V gene accounts for under half of the shortfall where checked; the remainder is of unknown origin. V, J and clone size were drawn from that table, and D and trimming were deduced from the DNA. Counted in this sample were roughly 40,000 clones; approximately 83% of them appeared once. The ten largest clonotypes hold about 8% of the sample.

Beyond this particular receptor, the publication reports: Longer overall survival was associated with higher blood T cell density, whereas shorter survival was associated with higher adjacent-lung clonality. Because multi-region tumor sequencing was not done, intratumor heterogeneity could not be ruled out. A median of 57 of the top 100 tumor clones were detected in paired uninvolved adjacent lung, and 25 to 35 of these tumor clones were also found among the top 100 clones of the paired uninvolved adjacent lung. The highest T cell clonality was observed in uninvolved tumor-adjacent lung, where clonality exceeded that of tumor, suggesting that antigenic responses were more focused in uninvolved tumor-adjacent lung. Since the design was exploratory, TCR variables were selected using unadjusted p-values with no false-discovery rate correction.

V is cut back by 1 base and J by 4 bases, with 1 base in the junction unmatched. CDR1 SGHNT and CDR2 YYREEE were looked up in the germline V gene (reference sequence). The CDR3 holds 13 amino acids from the cysteine to the phenylalanine. Only the CDR3 DNA stays, 39 bases, in frame from base 1. Here the chain combines TRBV5-4 and TRBJ2-7; 8 central nucleotides agree with TRBD1. The sample here was PBMCs, taken before any cancer treatment. The receptor comes from a man aged 40 to 75 with stage II lung adenocarcinoma. The CDR3 loop reads CASSLTGGYEQYF. The DNA sequence follows: TGTGCCAGCAGCTTGACAGGGGGGTACGAGCAGTACTTC.